The present TCR beta chain was sequenced within a study of cytomegalovirus exposure and HLA in healthy donors. Study results and caveats: Most sequenced TCRs were rare (though some public TCRs occurred in many donors). A list of roughly 180 TCR beta chains associated with cytomegalovirus was given.

A multiplex PCR was run with 60 Vbeta primers and 13 Jbeta primers. The method was immunoSEQ multiplex PCR; TCRdb's version includes in-frame clones alone and lacks a portion of them. The sample contains about 150,000 clones, roughly 78% of which appear only once. About this clone itself: What it recognizes is unknown.

The V gene's germline CDR1 is SGHDT and CDR2 YYEEEE. The CDR3 totals 14 residues. Trimming left V 4 bases short and J 0 bases short, with 10 bases between. This TCR was sampled from a man in his forties or fifties in good health and CMV-seropositive. V usage is TRBV5-6 and J usage is TRBJ1-1; D is unresolved. Sequencing used PBMCs. The CDR3, as DNA: TGTGCCAGCAGCCCGACACTTATGAACACTGAAGCTTTCTTT. Translated: CASSPTLMNTEAFF.